This T cell receptor beta chain was observed in a study of blood T cell repertoires in COVID-19. Study overall: Acute and convalescent COVID-19 samples came from the United States, Italy and Spain.

This CDR3 comprises 14 residues. Trimming removed 2 bases at V and 1 base at J, with 5 bases between. Germline CDR1 and CDR2: SEHNR and FQNEAQ (reference sequence). As handled by the study authors: The authors estimated nucleated cell counts from reference gene primer amplification. Here immunoSEQ multiplex PCR was the method, and the copy in TCRdb shows in-frame clones only, minus some. V and J calls and clone size come straight from that table; D and trimming were deduced from the DNA. The table shows some 120,000 clones, with roughly 83% occurring only once. The chain employs TRBV7-9 and TRBJ1-4, with D unclear. Sequenced material: peripheral blood. The receptor's source is a woman in her thirties who had recovered from COVID-19. The chain's CDR3 is CASSLHGTNEKLFF. In DNA, the CDR3 is TGTGCCAGCAGCTTACACGGAACTAATGAAAAACTGTTTTTT.